These 2 T cell receptor beta chains came from one sample sequenced in a study of technical replicates of blood from a few donors. Repertoires were generated with immunoSEQ multiplex PCR, while TCRdb's copy carries only in-frame clones and drops some. The sample carries about 97,000 clones, roughly 96% recorded once. The sample was T cells isolated from PBMCs. The receptors originated from a human donor in good health.

The J gene is TRBJ2-3, the V gene TRBV7-9, with TRBD2 identical over 12 bases. Germline V CDR1 and CDR2: SEHNR, FQNEAQ (reference sequence). V dropped 5 bases and J dropped 13; count of bases not matched to a gene: 13. The CDR3 runs to 15 residues. CDR3 in DNA: TGTGCCAGCAGCAAGACTAGCGGGAGAAGCGGAAGGGAGTATTTT. This codes for CASSKTSGRSGREYF.

The CDR3 is CASSLVNYGYTF. CDR3 nucleotide sequence: TGTGCCAGCAGCTTGGTAAACTATGGCTACACCTTC. This chain uses TRBV5-6 with TRBJ1-2; D ambiguous. Trimming removed 0 bases at V and 2 bases at J, with 2 bases between. The germline gives CDR1 SGHDT, CDR2 YYEEEE. The CDR3 spans 12 residues.